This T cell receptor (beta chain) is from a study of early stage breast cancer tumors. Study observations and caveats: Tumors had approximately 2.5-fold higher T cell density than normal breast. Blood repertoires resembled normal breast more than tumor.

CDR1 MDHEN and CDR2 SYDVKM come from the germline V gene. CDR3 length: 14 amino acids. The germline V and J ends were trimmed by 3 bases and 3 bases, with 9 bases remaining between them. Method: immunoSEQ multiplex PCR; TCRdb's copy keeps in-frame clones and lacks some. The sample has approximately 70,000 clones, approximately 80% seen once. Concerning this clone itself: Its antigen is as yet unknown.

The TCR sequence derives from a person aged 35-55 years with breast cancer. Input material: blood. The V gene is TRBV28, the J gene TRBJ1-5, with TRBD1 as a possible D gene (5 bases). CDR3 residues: CASSLGQTNQPQHF. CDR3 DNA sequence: TGTGCCAGCAGTTTGGGGCAAACCAATCAGCCCCAGCATTTT.